This T cell receptor (beta chain) came from a study of molecular identifiers for immune sequencing clone quantification (dated by TCRdb to the late 2010s). About the full investigation: For a replicate experiment, the RNA from either around 20,000 or 99,000 naive CD8 T cells was divided into five aliquots, and four of those aliquots went on to sequencing. CD8 T cells were used in a methods study to benchmark molecular-identifier clustering-based TCR repertoire sequencing (MIDCIRS) and TCR RNA copy counting.

The library relied on PCR. The instrument given in TCRdb is Illumina HiSeq 4000. Bulk TCR libraries were generated as previously described, with the TCR primers listed in Table S5 used. Total RNA was purified with the Qiagen AllPrep DNA/RNA kit. Before any analysis, reads coming from multiple sequencing runs of the same library were combined into one pool. In the authors' own workflow: Reads were retained only if an exact TCR constant sequence was present, and the retained reads were trimmed to 150 nt and grouped according to their 12-nt molecular barcodes. Reads in each barcode group were sub-clustered using a 15% Levenshtein threshold, and a quality-weighted consensus sequence was built for each RNA molecule. Non-functional sequences were discarded, and so were lower-count sequences lying one edit away from another sequence. Based on fitting two negative binomial distributions, any barcode sub-cluster with under 20% of the maximum read count was discarded. The public reads were run again by TCRdb, first through fastp at Q25 and then through MiXCR, and only productive beta chains were kept. Duplicate CDR3 protein sequences are folded into a single record with the most common DNA and genes. TCRdb assigned the V and J calls; the authors' analysis was not used. The sample table lists more than 70,000 distinct CDR3 sequences, 21% of them with a count of one. The biggest ten clones account for more than 0.85% of the sample.

Libraries of naive CD8 T cells were built from anywhere between about 19,000 and 1,100,000 sorted cells, with 10%, 30% or 50% of the purified RNA used. On a BD FACSAria II, naive CD8 T cells were FACS-sorted as CD8+CD4-CCR7+CD45RA+ and collected into RLT Plus buffer. To test detection sensitivity, Jurkat RNA equivalent to approximately ten TCR copies was spiked into samples of roughly 20,000-1,100,000 naive CD8 T cells. CD8 T cells were enriched using RosetteSep CD8+ T Cell Enrichment Cocktail and Ficoll-Paque, and the enriched cells then underwent ACK red cell lysis. Spanning cysteine to phenylalanine, the CDR3 consists of 17 amino acids. Left in the record is the CDR3 DNA by itself, 51 bases read in frame from the first base. The germline V gene (reference sequence) supplies CDR1 LGHDT and CDR2 YNNKEL. Trimming accounts for 3 bases at V and 2 bases at J, while the number of junction bases matched to no gene is 12.

Overall study outcomes, separate from this receptor: In CMV-specific effector cells, clones with more than 20 RNA copies contained over 97% of molecules, whereas in naive cells such clones contained under 1% of molecules. A single cell's worth of spiked-in Jurkat TCR RNA was reported detectable even among 750,000 to 1,000,000 naive CD8 T cells. Naive libraries contained spiked-in Jurkat TCR RNA (more than nine copies' worth), which is not part of the donor repertoire. Modeling indicated around 3.2 TCR RNA copies recovered per cell, compared with approximately 10 by digital PCR, which implies a capture efficiency of around 29%. When barcode sub-clustering was omitted, TCR diversity was inflated by chimeric consensus sequences, with chimeras reaching as high as 47%. Highly expanded clone sizes could be underestimated because identical TCR molecules may share a barcode.

This clonotype was seen at least ten times. The antigen it recognizes is unknown. Base qualities are missing; no much larger clone stands one base away. Sequenced material: naive CD8+ T cells from blood, with Jurkat cell RNA spiked in. The meaning of the sample's cell subset or site label: FACS-sorted CD8+CD4-CCR7+CD45RA+ naive T cells. The sequence is built from TRBV3-1 and TRBJ2-5; TRBD2 fits 7 bases in the junction. The receptor comes from a human donor in good health. Some libraries in this study had Jurkat cell RNA spiked in. The base sequence is TGTGCCAGCAGCCATGGACGGGGGGAGCCGACTCAAGAGACCCAGTACTTC. Translation gives CASSHGRGEPTQETQYF.